Included here is one TCR beta chain sequence, with context. The antigen this receptor binds is unknown. The input lacks base qualities; no much larger clone sits a single base away. The CDR3, cysteine through phenylalanine, is 12 amino acids long. The read is trimmed to its CDR3 DNA, 36 bases read in frame from base 1. CDR1 is given as SGHVS and CDR2 as FNYEAQ, both from the germline V gene. The junction shows trimming of 2 bases on V and 1 base on J, plus 2 bases between the germline ends. This record comes from a study of CD8+ T cells in alopecia areata (dated by TCRdb to 2016 to 2018). Turning to the overall study: High-throughput TCRbeta sequencing was used to examine T cell clonal expansion in alopecia areata in both the C3H/HeJ mouse model and human patients. RNA was obtained with the PAXgene miRNA kit for fixed scalp, the miRNeasy kit for PBMCs, and the RNeasy kit for mouse skin. On the human side, TCRbeta sequencing was run on scalp tissue and on sorted CD4+ and CD8+ peripheral blood T cells from healthy controls and from alopecia areata patients with either patchy or totalis/universalis disease. TCRbeta CDR3 regions were amplified by immunoSEQ multiplex PCR using 35 Vbeta forward and 13 Jbeta reverse primers. Scalp clonality was compared across normal scalp (n=4), patchy alopecia areata scalp (n=8), and alopecia totalis/universalis scalp (n=8).

After PBMCs were isolated by density centrifugation and stained for CD3, CD4 and CD8, a FACSAria was used to sort CD4+ and CD8+ T cells. Unaffected controls provided scalp biopsies and blood samples. Overall study outcomes, separate from this receptor: Scalp TCR repertoire analysis is complicated because resident alphabeta T cells in normal human skin are also sequenced, whereas mouse skin is dominated by gammadelta T cells. TCR sequences shared between patients were less clear than in mice, possibly partly because of HLA diversity in the patient population. Lesional scalp, especially in alopecia totalis/universalis, showed higher clonality and more expanded CD8+ clones than normal scalp, suggesting antigenic drive.

Library method: the immunoSEQ multiplex PCR assay. For TCR sequencing, RNA was extracted from every sample and reverse transcribed into cDNA to serve as template. First-strand cDNA was synthesized using SuperScript III with a 2:1 mix of oligo-dT and random hexamers. Amplification bias was assessed with a synthetic immune receptor repertoire, and residual bias was removed computationally. The paper's data handling went like this. Raw reads were preprocessed for error removal, and CDR3 was defined according to IMGT conventions as running from the conserved cysteine to phenylalanine. Clonality was computed by normalizing Shannon entropy by log2 of the number of productive unique TCRs and subtracting the result from 1. Whether scalp clones were CD4 or CD8 was inferred by matching scalp TCRbeta sequences against CD4 and CD8 repertoires sorted from blood. The clones in this table, taken by TCRdb from immuneACCESS, are in-frame only. Not every clone is retained; where verified, under half of the shortfall comes from an unresolved V gene, and the cause of the rest is unknown. V and J calls and clone size are copied from that table; D and trimming were computed from the DNA. In all, the sample holds roughly 150,000 clones, and roughly 60% of those were seen once. The ten most abundant clones make up less than 40% of the sample.

The receptor was derived from a human donor in good health. Here the chain combines TRBV7-6 and TRBJ2-5, with the D gene not confidently named. Source material: CD8+ T cells sorted from blood. DNA sequence: TGTGCCAGCAGCTTACCCCAAGAGACCCAGTACTTC. The resulting protein is CASSLPQETQYF.